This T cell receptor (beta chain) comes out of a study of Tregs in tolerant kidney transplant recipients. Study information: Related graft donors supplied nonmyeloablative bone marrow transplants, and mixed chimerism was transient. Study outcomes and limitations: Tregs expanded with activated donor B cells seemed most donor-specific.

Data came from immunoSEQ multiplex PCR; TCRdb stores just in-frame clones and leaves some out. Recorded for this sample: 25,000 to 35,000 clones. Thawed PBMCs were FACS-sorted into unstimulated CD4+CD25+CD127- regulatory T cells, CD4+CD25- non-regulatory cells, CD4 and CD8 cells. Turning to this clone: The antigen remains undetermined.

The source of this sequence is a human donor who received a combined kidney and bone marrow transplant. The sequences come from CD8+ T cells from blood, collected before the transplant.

The CDR3 protein is CASSLAPGTENTGELFF. The sequenced CDR3 bases are TGTGCCAGCAGCTTAGCACCCGGGACAGAGAACACCGGGGAG. The chain joins TRBV7-8 to TRBJ2-2; 7 nucleotides align to TRBD1. The DNA ends 3 residues before the CDR3 does, and the rest of the CDR3 is filled in from the germline J gene. The CDR3 has 17 residues. Per the germline V gene, CDR1 is SGHVS and CDR2 is FQNEAQ. Trimming removed 0 bases from V and 1 base from J; junction bases left unmatched: 5.